This TCR beta chain was retrieved from a study of esophageal squamous cell carcinoma under preoperative chemotherapy listed by TCRdb under 2018. General notes on the study: The study profiled TCR repertoires of both peripheral blood T cells and tumor-infiltrating lymphocytes. Roughly 5 patients with primary esophageal squamous cell carcinoma were included in the cohort. The study assessed how paclitaxel-nedaplatin chemotherapy affected T-cell receptor repertoires in patients with esophageal squamous cell carcinoma. Repertoires were compared between samples taken before and after paclitaxel-nedaplatin therapy. Overall study results and their limits: A significant increase in TCR diversity was observed in peripheral T cells after chemotherapy, whereas no such increase was observed in tumor-infiltrating lymphocytes. Paclitaxel-nedaplatin therapy caused immediate and substantial changes in clonotype frequency, and abundant clones were more likely to contract than to amplify. Post-treatment tumor-infiltrating lymphocytes appeared to be derived in part from peripheral T cells migrating into the tumor, rather than solely from local clonal changes. The analysis included only a few patients with esophageal squamous cell carcinoma, making the cohort small.

The receptor library was made with PCR. The instrument given in TCRdb is HiSeq X Ten. High-throughput sequencing was used to characterize TCR repertoires. TCRdb passed the public sequencing reads through fastp at Q25 and MiXCR, retaining productive beta sequences. Rows with one shared CDR3 protein collapse into an entry with the most common genes and DNA. For this sample the table gives over 25,000 distinct CDR3 sequences, of which roughly 52% were detected only once. Together, the top ten hold approximately 25% of the sample. Explained via the paper, the time point label denotes: after preoperative PTX-NDP chemotherapy. Paclitaxel-nedaplatin was administered to patients as preoperative chemotherapy before surgery. Trimming removed 5 bases from V and 3 bases from J, leaving 15 bases between the germline ends. The CDR3 runs 14 residues from the cysteine to the phenylalanine. The entry retains the CDR3 DNA only, 42 bases that are in frame from base 1. The CDR1 and CDR2 encoded by the germline V gene are SGHDT and YYEEEE.

This clonotype has at least ten counts. Its antigen is currently not known. Base qualities were left out, and no much larger clone turns up one base away. This sample was gathered from a patient given preoperative chemotherapy. This chain is built from TRBV5-6 and TRBJ2-7, and possibly TRBD2, on 6 matching bases. The TCR sequence derives from a human donor with esophageal squamous cell carcinoma. The donor label of this sample is uncertain. The CDR3 region reads CASSPPEGYYEQYF. The DNA reads TGTGCCAGCAGTCCCCCGGAGGGATACTACGAGCAGTACTTC.